The sequence of this T cell receptor beta chain was determined in a study of T cell repertoires in cytomegalovirus infection. As for the study in general: CMV infection plus the matching HLA type was flagged by public TCR beta signatures.

TCRdb independently ran MiXCR on the reads; one entry per CDR3 protein. The sample lists 170,000 or so distinct CDR3 sequences; about 15% were seen once. This clonotype was seen a few times. As yet, its antigen is unknown. V lost 4 bases to trimming and J lost 2 bases, with 9 bases between them. CDR3 length: 14 residues. Germline V gives CDR1 LGHNT, CDR2 FRNRAP. Study-wide results and caveats: It was HLA-C-restricted CMV-specific TCR beta clonotypes that dominated the response ex vivo. Summed frequency of public TCR beta families distinguished CMV carriers with the relevant HLA.

The sample consisted of PBMCs. The chain couples TRBV12-5 to TRBJ1-5, with D unclear. The sequence derives from a human donor in good health (CMV status not recorded). Some clones in this sample may be carry-over from other donors' samples. The CDR3 here is CASGSGMGNQPQHF. The CDR3 DNA reads as TGTGCTAGTGGTTCTGGGATGGGCAATCAGCCCCAGCATTTT.